This entry features one T cell receptor (beta chain) sequence. The data belong to a study of blood T cell repertoires in COVID-19. Using immunoSEQ multiplex PCR, the repertoire was profiled, and TCRdb retains in-frame clones only, with some absent. The profile covers approximately 130,000 clones, with over 80% appearing a single time and 15% to 20% taken by the ten largest. CDR1 is SGHAT and CDR2 is FQNNGV in the germline V gene. This CDR3 spans 15 amino acids. V lost 2 bases to trimming and J lost 8 bases, with 18 bases between them. V usage is TRBV11-2 and J usage is TRBJ1-2, with D perhaps matching TRBD1 (5 bases). Sequencing used PBMCs or T cells enriched from blood (not recorded which). This TCR was sampled from a man aged 25-45 years who had recovered from COVID-19. CDR3 bases: TGTGCCAGCAGCTTAAGGGCGGGGGACCTAGGGGGCTACACCTTC. Translating gives CASSLRAGDLGGYTF.